The 8 T cell receptor beta chains reported below all come from one sample, sequenced in a study of identical twins. TCRdb processed the 5' RACE reads anew with MiXCR; each CDR3 protein has one entry. Of around 300,000 distinct CDR3 sequences in the sample, 6.5% to 9.5% were seen once. These data also formed part of another study, on yellow fever vaccine responses in identical twins.

What was sequenced was memory (CD45RO+) T cells sorted from blood. The receptors come from a woman under 30 in good health.

The table lists this clonotype with many counts. The rearrangement joins TRBV10-3 to TRBJ2-2; 7 nucleotides match TRBD1. Germline CDR1 and CDR2: ENHRY and SYGVKD. The V segment lost 4 bases and the J segment 5 bases; nucleotides outside the gene matches: 7. CDR3 length equals 15 residues. Written as DNA, the CDR3 is TGTGCCATCAGTGGAACAGGGGATTGGACCGGGGAGCTGTTTTTT. It encodes CAISGTGDWTGELFF.

The genes are TRBV27 and TRBJ2-5; the D gene is possibly TRBD2 (5 bases). Trimming took off 6 bases at V and 1 base at J, with 18 bases between the two ends. Germline loops: CDR1 MNHEY, CDR2 SMNVEV (reference sequence). This CDR3 has 16 amino acids. Here the CDR3 reads CASRGLAWLPQETQYF. In DNA, the CDR3 is TGTGCCAGCAGAGGGCTAGCCTGGTTACCCCAAGAGACCCAGTACTTC.

This clonotype showed up just a few times. Written as DNA, the CDR3 is TGTGCCAGCAGTTCGGGAAGAGGGTACGAGCAGTACGTC. Translation gives CASSSGRGYEQYV. This chain connects TRBV14 to TRBJ2-7; tentative D call: TRBD2 (5 bases). This CDR3 contains 13 residues. The V end was cut by 6 bases, the J end by 4 bases, with 13 bases between. Per the germline V gene, CDR1 is SGHDN and CDR2 is FVKESK.

This clonotype turned up a few times. V and J are TRBV7-9 and TRBJ2-5; D may be TRBD1 (6 bases). V shed 5 bases and J shed 2 bases, with 12 bases lying between them. CDR3 size: 14 residues. Per the germline V gene, CDR1 is SEHNR and CDR2 is FQNEAQ (reference sequence). Here the CDR3 DNA reads TGTGCCAGCAGCCAGTGGACAGTTCAAGAGACCCAGTACTTC. Its protein is CASSQWTVQETQYF.

This clonotype has more than one count but fewer than ten. V gene TRBV6-1 combines with J gene TRBJ2-5; 7 nucleotides line up with TRBD1. With 8 bases clipped from V and 2 bases from J, the junction kept 11 bases outside the gene matches. This CDR3 is 15 amino acids long. In germline, CDR1 is MNHNS, CDR2 SASEGT. The CDR3 DNA is TGTGCCAGCGCATTGAACTCAGGGGGACAAGAGACCCAGTACTTC. It is translated as CASALNSGGQETQYF.

This clonotype was picked up many times. The genes are TRBV5-6 and TRBJ2-7; tentative D call: TRBD2 (7 bases). CDR3 size: 16 residues. V lost 0 bases and J lost 2, with 15 bases in between. Per germline, CDR1 SGHDT and CDR2 YYEEEE. The DNA for the CDR3 is TGTGCCAGCAGCTTGGACTCGGGGGGCAACCCCTACGAGCAGTACGTC. Its translation is CASSLDSGGNPYEQYV.

The V call is TRBV21-1, the J call TRBJ2-2; the table names TRBD1, a call not compared with the DNA. TRBV21-1 constitutes a pseudogene. CDR3 length equals 17 residues. CDR3 region: CASSKNGPQEDTGELFF. The DNA for the CDR3 is TGTGCCAGCAGCAAAAATGGCCCCCAGGAGGACACCGGGGAGCTGTTTTTT.

This clonotype was observed many times. The gene calls are TRBV27 and TRBJ2-5; TRBD2 aligns across 7 bases. The CDR3 sequence is 14 residues long. Trimming cost V 4 bases and J 11 bases; bases outside gene matches: 13. The germline gives CDR1 MNHEY, CDR2 SMNVEV (reference sequence). CDR3 DNA sequence: TGTGCCAGCAGTTCGGGGGGAACCTACCCCCAGCAGTACTTC. Translated: CASSSGGTYPQQYF.